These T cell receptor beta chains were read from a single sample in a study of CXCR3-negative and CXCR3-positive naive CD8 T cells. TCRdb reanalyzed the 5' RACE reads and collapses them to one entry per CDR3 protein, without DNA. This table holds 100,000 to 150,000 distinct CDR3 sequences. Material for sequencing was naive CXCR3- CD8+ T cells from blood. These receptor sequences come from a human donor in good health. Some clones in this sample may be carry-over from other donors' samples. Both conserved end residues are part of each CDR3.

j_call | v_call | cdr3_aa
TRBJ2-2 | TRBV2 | CASREETGLAGELFF
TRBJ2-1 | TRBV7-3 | CASSFGTGALNEQFF
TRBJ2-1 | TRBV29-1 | CSADYGMGGNEQFF
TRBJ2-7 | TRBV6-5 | CATEGGGDGFYEQYF
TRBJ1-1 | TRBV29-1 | CSVYSGISEAFF
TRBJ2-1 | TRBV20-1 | CSARGMLGYNEQFF
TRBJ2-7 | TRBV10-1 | CASSEPFMVDSYEQYF
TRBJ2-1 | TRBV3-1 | CASSQDLSGRAYNEQFF
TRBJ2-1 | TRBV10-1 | CASSEELAGYNEQFF
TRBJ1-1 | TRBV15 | CATSLAGAGTEAFF
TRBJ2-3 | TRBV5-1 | CASTGLNTDTQYF
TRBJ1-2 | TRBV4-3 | CASSQDRGSNAIYGYTF
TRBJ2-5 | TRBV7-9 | CASSSRYQGRTQETQYF
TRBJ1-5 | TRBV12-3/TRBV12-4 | CASSTQGFGNQPQHF
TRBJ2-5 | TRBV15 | CATSSRRPLGETQYF
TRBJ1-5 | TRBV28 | CASTYSSRGQPQHF
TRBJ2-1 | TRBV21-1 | CASSKEKGTKDHNEQFF
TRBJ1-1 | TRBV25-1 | CASSDRTGMNTEAFF
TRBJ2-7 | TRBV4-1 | CASSQEGTFSYEQYF
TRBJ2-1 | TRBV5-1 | CASSLDLVGGFSYNEQFF
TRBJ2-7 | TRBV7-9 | CASSSLDSHSYEQYF
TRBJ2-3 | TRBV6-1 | CASSEGLELAGDRDTQYF
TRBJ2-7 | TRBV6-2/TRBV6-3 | CASSYSWTSGVREQYF